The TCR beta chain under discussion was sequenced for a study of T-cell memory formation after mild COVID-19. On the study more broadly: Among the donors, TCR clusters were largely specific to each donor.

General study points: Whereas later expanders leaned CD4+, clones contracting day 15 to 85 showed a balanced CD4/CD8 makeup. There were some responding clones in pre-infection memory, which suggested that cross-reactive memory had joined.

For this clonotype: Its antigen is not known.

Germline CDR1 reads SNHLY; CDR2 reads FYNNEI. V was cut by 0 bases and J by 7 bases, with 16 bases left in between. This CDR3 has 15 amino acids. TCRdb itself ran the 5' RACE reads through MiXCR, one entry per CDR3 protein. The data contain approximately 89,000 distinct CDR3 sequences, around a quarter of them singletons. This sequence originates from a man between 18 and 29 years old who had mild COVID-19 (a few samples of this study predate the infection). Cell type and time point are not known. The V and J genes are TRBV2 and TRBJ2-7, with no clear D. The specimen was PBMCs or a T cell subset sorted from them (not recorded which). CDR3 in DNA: TGTGCCAGCAGTGAAGCTCCACCCGGCCATCGGGAGCAGTACTTC. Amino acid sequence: CASSEAPPGHREQYF. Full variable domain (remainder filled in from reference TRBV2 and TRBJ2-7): EPEVTQTPSHQVTQMGQEVILRCVPISNHLYFYWYRQILGQKVEFLVSFYNNEISEKSEIFDDQFSVERPDGSNFTLKIRSTKLEDSAMYFCASSEAPPGHREQYFGPGTRLTVT.